This T cell receptor beta chain is from a study of blood T cell repertoires in COVID-19. The data were produced by immunoSEQ multiplex PCR, yet TCRdb's version contains in-frame clones alone and is incomplete. Here the sample spans 300,000 or so clones, over 75% being singletons. The CDR3 runs 16 residues. Trimming shortened V by 3 bases and J by 8 bases, and 23 bases separated the two germline ends. The germline V gene encodes CDR1 DFQATT and CDR2 SNEGSKA (reference sequence). Resolution of symptoms, clearance, or two negative PCRs was present in recovered Cohort 3 donors. The receptor was isolated from a woman in her late teens or twenties who had recovered from COVID-19. The material sequenced was PBMCs or T cells enriched from blood (not recorded which). V is TRBV20-1 and J is TRBJ2-4, with a possible D match to TRBD1 (5 bases). CDR3: CSASPGRRVARDIQYF. CDR3 DNA: TGCAGTGCTAGTCCGGGCCGCAGGGTAGCACGGGACATTCAGTACTTC.